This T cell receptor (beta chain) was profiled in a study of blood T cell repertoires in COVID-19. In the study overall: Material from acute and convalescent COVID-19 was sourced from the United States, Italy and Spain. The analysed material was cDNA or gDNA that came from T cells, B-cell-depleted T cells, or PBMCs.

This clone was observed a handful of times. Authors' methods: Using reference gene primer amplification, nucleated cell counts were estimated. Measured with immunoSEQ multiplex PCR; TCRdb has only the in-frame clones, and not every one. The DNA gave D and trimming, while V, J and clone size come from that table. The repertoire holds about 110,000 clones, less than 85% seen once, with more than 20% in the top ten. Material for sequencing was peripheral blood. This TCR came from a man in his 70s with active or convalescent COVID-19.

The CDR3 is CASSELGNSPLHF. Written as DNA, the CDR3 is TGTGCCAGCAGTGAATTGGGCAATTCACCCCTCCACTTT. The chain couples TRBV2 to TRBJ1-6; D not resolved. Trimming removed 2 bases at V and 7 bases at J, with 6 bases between. The CDR3 is 13 residues long. In germline, CDR1 is SNHLY, CDR2 FYNNEI.